A selection of T cell receptor beta chains follows, all from one sample in a study of cytomegalovirus exposure and HLA in healthy donors. Data came from immunoSEQ multiplex PCR; TCRdb stores just in-frame clones and leaves some out. This sample's clone table lists roughly 40,000 clones. Sequencing was carried out using PBMCs. These receptors were collected from a male donor in good health and CMV-seronegative. The CDR3 runs from the conserved cysteine through the conserved F or W. The D gene is left open where the match is weak. Size values are once, few and many counts, or a class for expanded clones, and some rows have none.

v_call	clone_size	j_call	cdr3_length	d_call	cdr3_aa	cdr3_nt
TRBV2	-	TRBJ2-1	14	-	CASSGMDTYNEQFF	TGTGCCAGCAGTGGGATGGACACCTACAATGAGCAGTTCTTC
TRBV19	-	TRBJ2-1	11	-	CASKKLGEQFF	TGTGCCAGTAAAAAGCTTGGTGAGCAGTTCTTC
TRBV9	-	TRBJ2-3	13	-	CASSVGAADTQYF	TGTGCCAGCAGCGTAGGTGCGGCCGATACGCAGTATTTT
TRBV28	-	TRBJ1-5	13	-	CATRTAINQPQHF	TGTGCCACCCGGACAGCAATCAATCAGCCCCAGCATTTT
TRBV6-1	-	TRBJ1-5	13	-	CASSDSLYQPQHF	TGTGCCAGCAGTGACAGTCTCTATCAGCCCCAGCATTTT
TRBV7-3	-	TRBJ2-7	14	TRBD1	CASSAGQGSSEQYF	TGTGCCAGCAGCGCGGGACAGGGGTCCAGCGAGCAGTACTTC
TRBV27	-	TRBJ2-7	15	TRBD1	CASSPSGQGGYEQYF	TGTGCCAGCAGTCCCTCGGGACAGGGGGGCTACGAGCAGTACTTC
TRBV18	-	TRBJ1-1	17	-	CASSPGATRMLNTEAFF	TGTGCCAGCTCACCAGGGGCGACACGAATGTTGAACACTGAAGCTTTCTTT
TRBV6-5	-	TRBJ2-5	15	TRBD1	CASSTPGQGAGAQYF	TGTGCCAGCAGTACGCCGGGACAGGGGGCGGGGGCCCAGTACTTC
TRBV9	-	TRBJ1-4	15	-	CASSPPGGAGEKLFF	TGTGCCAGCAGCCCCCCGGGGGGCGCAGGCGAAAAACTGTTTTTT
TRBV28	-	TRBJ1-2	15	TRBD1	CASSAGTGGTYGYTF	TGTGCCAGCAGTGCCGGGACAGGGGGGACTTATGGCTACACCTTC
TRBV28	-	TRBJ1-5	16	TRBD1	CASSTNRGSRNQPQHF	TGTGCCAGCAGTACCAACAGGGGGTCAAGGAATCAGCCCCAGCATTTT
TRBV19	-	TRBJ2-1	14	-	CASGWGPRVSEQFF	TGTGCCAGTGGGTGGGGGCCACGCGTATCGGAGCAGTTCTTC
TRBV19	-	TRBJ1-1	13	-	CASSPSVLSRAFF	TGTGCCAGTAGTCCTTCGGTCCTGTCCCGAGCTTTCTTT
TRBV5-1	-	TRBJ1-2	17	-	CASSLDGGWGGNYGYTF	TGCGCCAGCAGCTTGGATGGAGGTTGGGGGGGGAACTATGGCTACACCTTC
TRBV10-3	-	TRBJ2-5	15	TRBD2	CAISGLAGTGETQYF	TGTGCCATCAGTGGACTAGCGGGGACGGGAGAGACCCAGTACTTC
TRBV7-6	-	TRBJ1-4	16	-	CASSSGGGTTNEKLFF	TGTGCCAGCAGCTCTGGGGGCGGAACAACTAATGAAAAACTGTTTTTT
TRBV6-5	-	TRBJ2-1	13	-	CASRYGRDNEQFF	TGTGCCAGCAGATACGGGAGAGACAATGAGCAGTTCTTC
TRBV27	-	TRBJ1-1	12	-	CASSQGNTEAFF	TGTGCCAGCAGCCAGGGGAACACTGAAGCTTTCTTT
TRBV30	-	TRBJ1-2	13	TRBD1	CAWKGQTFYGYTF	TGTGCCTGGAAGGGACAGACTTTCTATGGCTACACCTTC
TRBV2	-	TRBJ1-2	14	-	CASSGDRSNYGYTF	TGTGCCAGCAGTGGCGATAGAAGTAACTATGGCTACACCTTC
TRBV7-8	-	TRBJ2-2	15	TRBD2	CASSPPRGGPGELFF	TGTGCCAGCAGCCCACCCCGGGGGGGTCCCGGGGAGCTGTTTTTT
TRBV6-5	-	TRBJ2-7	14	TRBD1	CASSYRTGPREQYF	TGTGCCAGCAGTTATAGGACAGGCCCCCGGGAGCAGTACTTC
TRBV7-4	-	TRBJ2-2	14	-	CASSSRGVTGELFF	TGTGCCAGCAGCTCCAGGGGGGTCACCGGGGAGCTGTTTTTT
TRBV6-5	-	TRBJ2-7	15	-	CASSYRAGAPYEQYF	TGTGCCAGCAGTTACCGGGCAGGGGCACCCTACGAGCAGTACTTC
TRBV19	-	TRBJ2-7	14	-	CASSKSRNPYEQYF	TGTGCCAGTAGTAAGTCCAGAAATCCCTACGAGCAGTACTTC
TRBV7-3	-	TRBJ1-1	16	TRBD1	CASSLGSGTAYTEAFF	TGTGCCAGCAGCTTGGGGAGTGGGACAGCTTACACTGAAGCTTTCTTT
TRBV5-1	-	TRBJ1-5	14	-	CASSLEPSGGPQHF	TGCGCCAGCAGCTTGGAACCGTCGGGGGGGCCCCAGCATTTT
TRBV7-9	-	TRBJ2-7	17	TRBD1	CASSLEARDRASYEQYF	TGTGCCAGCAGCTTAGAGGCCAGGGACAGGGCTTCCTACGAGCAGTACTTC
TRBV7-9	-	TRBJ2-7	17	TRBD1	CASSLSGYTGDDYEQYF	TGTGCCAGCAGCCTATCGGGGTACACAGGGGATGACTACGAGCAGTACTTC
TRBV6-4	-	TRBJ1-1	15	-	CASSEGGGGHTEAFF	TGTGCCAGCAGTGAGGGGGGTGGAGGGCACACTGAAGCTTTCTTT
TRBV6-5	-	TRBJ1-5	14	-	CASTDYRGNQPQHF	TGTGCCAGCACCGATTACAGGGGCAATCAGCCCCAGCATTTT
TRBV5-1	-	TRBJ2-7	15	TRBD1	CASSSGQGFPYEQYF	TGCGCCAGCAGCTCCGGACAGGGGTTCCCCTACGAGCAGTACTTC
TRBV15	-	TRBJ2-5	16	TRBD1	CATSSLTGDPRETQYF	TGTGCCACCAGCAGCCTAACAGGGGACCCCCGTGAGACCCAGTACTTC
TRBV28	-	TRBJ1-6	14	-	CATYAGASNSPLHF	TGTGCCACCTATGCGGGGGCGAGTAATTCACCCCTCCACTTT
TRBV6-1	-	TRBJ2-5	15	TRBD1	CASSEGTGVQETQYF	TGTGCCAGCAGTGAGGGGACAGGGGTCCAAGAGACCCAGTACTTC
TRBV7-9	-	TRBJ1-2	13	-	CAGQDIRSYGYTF	TGTGCCGGTCAGGACATTAGGAGCTATGGCTACACCTTC
TRBV20-1	-	TRBJ2-7	11	-	CSARDLYEQYF	TGCAGTGCTAGAGATCTCTACGAGCAGTACTTC
TRBV19	-	TRBJ1-6	14	-	CASSIQGHNSPLHF	TGTGCCAGTAGTATACAGGGCCATAATTCACCCCTCCACTTT
TRBV19	-	TRBJ2-1	13	-	CASSTDGRGEQFF	TGTGCCAGTAGTACAGACGGCCGGGGTGAGCAGTTCTTC
TRBV5-1	-	TRBJ2-2	15	TRBD2	CASSLTSGSTGELFF	TGCGCCAGCAGCCTGACTAGCGGCTCAACCGGGGAGCTGTTTTTT
TRBV10-2	-	TRBJ1-5	13	-	CASNGIGNQPQHF	TGCGCCAGCAACGGGATCGGCAATCAGCCCCAGCATTTT
TRBV7-2	-	TRBJ2-7	14	TRBD1	CASSPRQGEYEQYF	TGTGCCAGCAGCCCAAGACAGGGGGAATACGAGCAGTACTTC
TRBV19	-	TRBJ1-1	15	TRBD1	CASSLQGAGNTEAFF	TGTGCCAGTAGTCTTCAGGGGGCAGGTAACACTGAAGCTTTCTTT
TRBV23-1	-	TRBJ1-2	14	TRBD1	CASSVGQGAPGYTF	TGCGCCAGCAGTGTCGGACAGGGGGCGCCTGGCTACACCTTC
TRBV9	-	TRBJ2-1	17	-	CASSVAGGGQRYNEQFF	TGTGCCAGCAGCGTAGCCGGAGGGGGACAGAGGTACAATGAGCAGTTCTTC
TRBV7-2	-	TRBJ2-7	15	TRBD2	CASSQSGGRTYEQYF	TGTGCCAGCAGCCAGAGCGGGGGGCGGACCTACGAGCAGTACTTC
TRBV2	-	TRBJ2-2	15	TRBD1	CASSPGQGFTGELFF	TGTGCCAGCAGCCCGGGACAGGGCTTCACCGGGGAGCTGTTTTTT
TRBV19	-	TRBJ1-1	14	-	CASLQENQNTEAFF	TGTGCCAGTTTGCAGGAAAACCAGAACACTGAAGCTTTCTTT
TRBV5-1	-	TRBJ2-2	15	-	CASSQEAPSTGELFF	TGCGCCAGCAGCCAGGAAGCCCCGAGCACCGGGGAGCTGTTTTTT
TRBV6-6	-	TRBJ2-6	15	TRBD1	CASEGAASGANVLTF	TGTGCCAGCGAGGGGGCAGCCTCTGGGGCCAACGTCCTGACTTTC
TRBV6-5	-	TRBJ1-3	13	-	CASTYGGGNTIYF	TGTGCCAGTACCTACGGGGGTGGAAACACCATATATTTT
TRBV5-1	-	TRBJ1-2	14	-	CASSFKGVNYGYTF	TGCGCCAGCAGCTTTAAGGGAGTGAACTATGGCTACACCTTC
TRBV5-1	-	TRBJ1-1	14	-	CASTSNGVDTEAFF	TGCGCCAGCACCTCCAACGGGGTCGACACTGAAGCTTTCTTT
TRBV5-1	-	TRBJ1-1	15	-	CASSQDSSEVDEAFF	TGCGCCAGCAGCCAGGACAGCTCCGAGGTCGATGAAGCTTTCTTT
TRBV27	-	TRBJ1-6	14	-	CASSLWGRGSPLHF	TGTGCCAGCAGTTTATGGGGGAGGGGATCACCCCTCCACTTT
TRBV6-1	medium-sized	TRBJ2-1	15	TRBD2	CASSEFSGGYNEQFF	TGTGCCAGCAGTGAATTTAGCGGGGGGTACAATGAGCAGTTCTTC
TRBV5-1	-	TRBJ2-1	17	TRBD2	CASSYQGLAGVYNEQFF	TGCGCCAGCAGCTACCAAGGACTAGCGGGGGTCTACAATGAGCAGTTCTTC
TRBV25-1	-	TRBJ1-1	14	-	CASNPFGSNTEAFF	TGTGCCAGCAACCCCTTCGGGTCCAACACTGAAGCTTTCTTT